This T cell receptor (beta chain) was retrieved from a study of HIV-infected patients and healthy controls. Notes on the study in general: During therapy, HIV-associated CDR3s fell significantly in frequency, while CMV-associated CDR3s did not change significantly.

Concerning this clonotype: Its antigen remains unidentified.

This CDR3 contains 16 residues. Germline V gives CDR1 MGHDK, CDR2 SYGVNS. V gave up 1 base and J gave up 5 bases, with 17 bases separating them. cDNA was made from around 0.5 ug RNA using alpha and beta constant primers. Each of the alpha and beta chains got its own library through chain-specific third strand synthesis with indices. One primer pair amplified all rearrangements per chain; each cDNA got molecular barcodes. TCRdb re-called the 5' RACE reads through MiXCR, storing one row per CDR3 protein. The sample has roughly 15,000 distinct CDR3 sequences, roughly 9% seen once; the top ten hold less than 6.5%. No cell fractionation was done, so the repertoire covers all unsorted peripheral blood T cells.

Sequencing was performed on blood. The sequence derives from an adult in good health. The rearrangement joins TRBV25-1 to TRBJ2-5, with D perhaps TRBD1 (9 bases). The CDR3 protein is CASSELGGGTGETQYF. CDR3 nucleotide sequence: TGTGCCAGCAGTGAATTGGGCGGGGGGACAGGGGAGACCCAGTACTTC.